This T cell receptor (beta chain) was captured in a study of shared clonotypes between healthy human individuals. Study results and caveats: Among donors, the sharing of clonotypes was expected to be influenced by sequencing depth. The study found approximately 5% of naive CD4 clonotypes shared across several donors.

Turning to this clone: The target antigen is unknown.

Deep level was the assay's run setting. Libraries were prepared by immunoSEQ multiplex PCR; TCRdb keeps only in-frame clonotypes and omits some of them. The sample consists of some 900,000 clones, 70% to 85% of them appearing once. The CDR3 loop spans 16 amino acids. The V gene lost 0 bases and the J gene lost 4 bases, with 14 bases spanning the gap. CDR1 LNHNV and CDR2 YYDKDF come from the germline V gene (reference sequence). The clonotype was recovered from a young man in good health. The material sequenced was memory CD4+ T cells sorted from blood. As for subset: CD45RA-negative fraction. V gene TRBV15 combines with J gene TRBJ2-3, with D maybe TRBD2 (5 bases). The CDR3 protein is CATSRDSAGSADTQYF. CDR3 nucleotides: TGTGCCACCAGCAGAGATTCGGCAGGTAGCGCAGATACGCAGTATTTT.